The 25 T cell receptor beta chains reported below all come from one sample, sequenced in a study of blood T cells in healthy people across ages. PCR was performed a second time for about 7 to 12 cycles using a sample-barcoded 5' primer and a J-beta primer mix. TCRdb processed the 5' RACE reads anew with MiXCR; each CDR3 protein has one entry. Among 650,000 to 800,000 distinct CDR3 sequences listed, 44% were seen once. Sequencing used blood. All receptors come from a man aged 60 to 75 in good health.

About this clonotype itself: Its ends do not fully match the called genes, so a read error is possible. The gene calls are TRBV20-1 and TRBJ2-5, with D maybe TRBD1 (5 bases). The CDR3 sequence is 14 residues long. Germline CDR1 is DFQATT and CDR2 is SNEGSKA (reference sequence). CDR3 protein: CSAARQGAQEAQYF. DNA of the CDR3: TGCAGTGCCGCCCGGCAGGGCGCTCAAGAGGCCCAGTACTTC.

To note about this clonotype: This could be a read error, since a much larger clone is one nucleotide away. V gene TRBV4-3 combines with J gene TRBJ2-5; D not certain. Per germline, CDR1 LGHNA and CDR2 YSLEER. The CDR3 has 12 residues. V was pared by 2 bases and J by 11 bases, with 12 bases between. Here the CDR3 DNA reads TGCGCCAGCAGCCAACCCGGCGATGAGCAGTACTTC. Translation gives CASSQPGDEQYF.

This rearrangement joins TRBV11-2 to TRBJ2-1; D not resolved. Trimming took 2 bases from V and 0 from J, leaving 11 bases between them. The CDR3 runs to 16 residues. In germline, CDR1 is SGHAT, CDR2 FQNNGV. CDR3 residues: CASSLKGSSSYNEQFF. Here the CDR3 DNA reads TGTGCCAGCAGCTTAAAAGGTTCCAGCTCCTACAATGAGCAGTTCTTC.

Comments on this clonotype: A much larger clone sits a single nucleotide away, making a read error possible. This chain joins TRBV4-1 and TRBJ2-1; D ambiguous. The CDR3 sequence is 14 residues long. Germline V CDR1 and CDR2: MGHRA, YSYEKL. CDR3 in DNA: TGCGCCAGCAGCCAATATGTCAGAGGCAGTGAGCGGTTCTTC. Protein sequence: CASSQYVRGSERFF.

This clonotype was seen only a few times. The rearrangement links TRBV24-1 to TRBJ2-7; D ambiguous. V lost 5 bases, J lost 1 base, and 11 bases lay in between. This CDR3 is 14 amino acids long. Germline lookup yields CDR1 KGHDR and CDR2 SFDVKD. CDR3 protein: CATSVLGDSYEQYF. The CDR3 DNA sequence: TGTGCCACCAGTGTTCTCGGAGATTCCTACGAGCAGTACTTC.

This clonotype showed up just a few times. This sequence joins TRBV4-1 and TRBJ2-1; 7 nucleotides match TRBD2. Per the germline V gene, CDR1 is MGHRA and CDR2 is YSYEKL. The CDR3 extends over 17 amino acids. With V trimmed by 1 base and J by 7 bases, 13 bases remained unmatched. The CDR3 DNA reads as TGCGCCAGCAGCCAAGTCCCTGGGGGAGCGGGGTATAATGAGCAGTTCTTC. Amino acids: CASSQVPGGAGYNEQFF.

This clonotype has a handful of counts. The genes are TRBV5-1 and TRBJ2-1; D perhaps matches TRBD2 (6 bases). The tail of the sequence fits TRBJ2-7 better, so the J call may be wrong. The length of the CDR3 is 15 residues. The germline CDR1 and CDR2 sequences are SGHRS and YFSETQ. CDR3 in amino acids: CASSLPRDSYNEQYF. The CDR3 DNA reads TGCGCCAGCAGCTTGCCCCGGGACTCCTACAATGAGCAGTACTTC.

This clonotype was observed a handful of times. CDR3 bases: TGTGCCAGCAGCGTAGATAACTACGAGCAGTACTTC. It specifies CASSVDNYEQYF. The rearrangement links TRBV9 to TRBJ2-7, with D hard to call. CDR1 and CDR2 from the germline V gene are SGDLS and YYNGEE. The CDR3 spans 12 residues. V lost 0 bases to trimming and J lost 3 bases, with 4 bases between them. Filled out from reference TRBV9 and TRBJ2-7, the complete variable domain reads DSGVTQTPKHLITATGQRVTLRCSPRSGDLSVYWYQQSLDQGLQFLIQYYNGEERAKGNILERFSAQQFPDLHSELNLSSLELGDSALYFCASSVDNYEQYFGPGTRLTVT.

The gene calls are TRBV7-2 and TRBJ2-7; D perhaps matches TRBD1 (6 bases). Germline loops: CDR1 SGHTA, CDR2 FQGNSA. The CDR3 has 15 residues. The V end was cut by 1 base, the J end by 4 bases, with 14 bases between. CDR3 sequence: CASSLGSRGGYEQYF. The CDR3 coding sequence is TGTGCCAGCAGCTTAGGTAGCAGGGGTGGGTACGAGCAGTACTTC.

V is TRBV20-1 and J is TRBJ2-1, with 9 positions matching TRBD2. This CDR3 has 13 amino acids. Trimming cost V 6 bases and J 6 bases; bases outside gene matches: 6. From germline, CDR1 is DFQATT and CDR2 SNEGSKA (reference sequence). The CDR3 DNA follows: TGCAGTGCCGCGGGGGGGCATGGCAATGAGCAGTTCTTC. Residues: CSAAGGHGNEQFF.

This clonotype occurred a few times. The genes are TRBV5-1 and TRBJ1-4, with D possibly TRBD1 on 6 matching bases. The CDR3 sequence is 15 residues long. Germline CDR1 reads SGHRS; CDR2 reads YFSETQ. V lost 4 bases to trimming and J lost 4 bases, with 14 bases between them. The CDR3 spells CASSTGQTVNEKLFF. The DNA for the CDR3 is TGCGCCAGCAGCACCGGACAGACGGTTAATGAAAAACTGTTTTTT.

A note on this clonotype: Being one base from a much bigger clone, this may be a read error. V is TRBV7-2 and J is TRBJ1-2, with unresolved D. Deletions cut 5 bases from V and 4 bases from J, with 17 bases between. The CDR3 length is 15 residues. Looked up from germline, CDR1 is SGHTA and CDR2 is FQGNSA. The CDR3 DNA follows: TGTGCCAGCAGCCCCGCAACGTGGGTAGGCTATGGCTACACCTTC. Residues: CASSPATWVGYGYTF.

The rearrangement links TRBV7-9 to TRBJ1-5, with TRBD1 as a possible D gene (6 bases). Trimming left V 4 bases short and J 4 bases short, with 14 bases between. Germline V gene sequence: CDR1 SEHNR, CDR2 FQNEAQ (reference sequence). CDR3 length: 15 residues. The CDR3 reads CASSWDIPANQPQHF. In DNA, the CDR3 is TGTGCCAGCAGCTGGGACATACCTGCGAATCAGCCCCAGCATTTT.

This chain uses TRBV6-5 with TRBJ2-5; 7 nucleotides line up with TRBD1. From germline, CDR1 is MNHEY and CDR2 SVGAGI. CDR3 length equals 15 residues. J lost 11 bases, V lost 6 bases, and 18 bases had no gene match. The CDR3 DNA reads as TGTGCCAGCAGACTATACAGGGGACCCTACTACGGGCAGTACTTC. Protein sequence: CASRLYRGPYYGQYF.

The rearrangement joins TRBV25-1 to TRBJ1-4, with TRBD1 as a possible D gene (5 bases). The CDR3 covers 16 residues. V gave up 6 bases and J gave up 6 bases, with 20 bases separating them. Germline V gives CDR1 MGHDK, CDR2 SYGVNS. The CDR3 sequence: CASRGNRGHEDEKLFF. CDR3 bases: TGTGCCAGCAGGGGAAACCGTGGACATGAGGATGAAAAACTGTTTTTT.

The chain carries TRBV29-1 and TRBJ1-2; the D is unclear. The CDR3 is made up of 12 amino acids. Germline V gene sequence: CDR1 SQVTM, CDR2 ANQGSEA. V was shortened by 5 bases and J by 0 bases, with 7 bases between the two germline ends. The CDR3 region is CSVRYTNYGYTF. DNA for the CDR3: TGCAGCGTTCGATACACTAACTATGGCTACACCTTC.

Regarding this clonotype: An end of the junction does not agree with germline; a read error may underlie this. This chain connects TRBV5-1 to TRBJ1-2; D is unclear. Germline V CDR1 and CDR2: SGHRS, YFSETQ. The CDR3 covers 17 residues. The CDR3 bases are TGCGCCAGCAACTTGGTCGGCCCCCCGGCCCTCACCTATGGCTACACCTTC. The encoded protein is CASNLVGPPALTYGYTF. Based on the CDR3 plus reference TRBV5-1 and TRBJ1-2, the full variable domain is KAGVTQTPRYLIKTRGQQVTLSCSPISGHRSVSWYQQTPGQGLQFLFEYFSETQRNKGNFPGRFSGRQFSNSRSEMNVSTLELGDSALYLCASNLVGPPALTYGYTFGSGTRLTVV.

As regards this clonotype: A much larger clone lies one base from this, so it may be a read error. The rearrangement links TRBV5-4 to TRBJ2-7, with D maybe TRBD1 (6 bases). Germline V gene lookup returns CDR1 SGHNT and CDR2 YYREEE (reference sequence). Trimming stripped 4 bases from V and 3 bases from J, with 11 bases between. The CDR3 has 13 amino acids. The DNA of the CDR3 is TGTGCCAGCAGCATACAAGGGGGCTACGAGCAGTACTTC. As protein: CASSIQGGYEQYF.

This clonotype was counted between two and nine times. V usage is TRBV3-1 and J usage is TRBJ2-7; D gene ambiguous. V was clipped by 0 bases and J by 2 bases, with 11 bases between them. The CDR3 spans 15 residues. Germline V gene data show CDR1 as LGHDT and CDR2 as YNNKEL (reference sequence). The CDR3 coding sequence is TGTGCCAGCAGCCAAGATCGCGGCTCTACCTACGAGCAGTACTTC. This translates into CASSQDRGSTYEQYF.

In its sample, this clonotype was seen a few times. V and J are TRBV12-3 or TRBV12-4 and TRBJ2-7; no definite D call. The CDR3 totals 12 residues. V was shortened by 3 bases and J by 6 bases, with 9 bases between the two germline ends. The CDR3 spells CASSFLPGEQYF. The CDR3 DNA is TGTGCCAGCAGTTTTTTACCCGGCGAGCAGTACTTC.

CDR3 amino acids: CSVEDLGTGVTSGIGTDTQYF. Written as DNA, the CDR3 is TGCAGCGTTGAAGACTTAGGGACAGGAGTAACTAGCGGGATAGGCACAGATACGCAGTATTTT. This chain uses TRBV29-1 with TRBJ2-3; 10 bases align to TRBD2. Germline loops: CDR1 SQVTM, CDR2 ANQGSEA. The junction had 19 bases not matched to a gene; V was cut back by 0 bases and J by 1 base. CDR3 length: 21 residues.

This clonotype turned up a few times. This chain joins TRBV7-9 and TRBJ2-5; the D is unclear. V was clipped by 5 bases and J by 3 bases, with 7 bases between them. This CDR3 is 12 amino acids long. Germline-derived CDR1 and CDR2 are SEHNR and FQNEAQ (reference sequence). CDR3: CASSPTKETQYF. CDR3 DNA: TGTGCCAGCAGCCCGACCAAAGAGACCCAGTACTTC.

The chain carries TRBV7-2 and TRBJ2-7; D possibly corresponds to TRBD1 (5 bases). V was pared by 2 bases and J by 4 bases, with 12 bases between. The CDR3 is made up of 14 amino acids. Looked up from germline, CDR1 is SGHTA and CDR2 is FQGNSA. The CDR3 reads CASSLTQGYYEQYF. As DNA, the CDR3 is TGTGCCAGCAGCTTAACGCAGGGATATTACGAGCAGTACTTC.

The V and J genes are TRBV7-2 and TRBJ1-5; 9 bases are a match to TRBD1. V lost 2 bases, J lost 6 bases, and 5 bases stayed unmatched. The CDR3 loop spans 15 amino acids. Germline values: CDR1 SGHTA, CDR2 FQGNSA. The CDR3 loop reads CASSLRQGEGQPQHF. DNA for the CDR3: TGTGCCAGCAGCTTACGACAGGGGGAGGGTCAGCCCCAGCATTTT.

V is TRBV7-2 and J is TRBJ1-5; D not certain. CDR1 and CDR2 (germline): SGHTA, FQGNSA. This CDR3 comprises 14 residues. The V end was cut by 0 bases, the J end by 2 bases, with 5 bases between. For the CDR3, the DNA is TGTGCCAGCAGCTTAGCGTATGGCAATCAGCCCCAGCATTTT. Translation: CASSLAYGNQPQHF.